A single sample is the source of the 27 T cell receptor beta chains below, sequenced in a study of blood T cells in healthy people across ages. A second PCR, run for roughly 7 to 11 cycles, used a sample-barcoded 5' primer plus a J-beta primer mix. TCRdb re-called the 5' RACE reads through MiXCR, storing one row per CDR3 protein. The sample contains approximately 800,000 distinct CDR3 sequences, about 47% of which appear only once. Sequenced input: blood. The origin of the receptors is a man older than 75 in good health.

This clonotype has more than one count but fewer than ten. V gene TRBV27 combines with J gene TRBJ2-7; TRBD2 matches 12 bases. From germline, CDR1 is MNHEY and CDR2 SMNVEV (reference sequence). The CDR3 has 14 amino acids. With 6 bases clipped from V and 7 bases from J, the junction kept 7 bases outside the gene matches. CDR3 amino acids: CASSPSGRAGEQYF. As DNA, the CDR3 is TGTGCCAGCAGCCCTAGCGGGAGGGCGGGGGAGCAGTACTTC.

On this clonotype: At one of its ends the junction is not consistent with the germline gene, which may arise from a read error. Here the CDR3 reads CAGSAGRSADTQYF. The DNA of the CDR3 is TGTGCCGGCAGTGCCGGTCGTTCGGCAGATACGCAGTATTTT. The chain is built from TRBV27 and TRBJ2-3; D unresolved. From germline, CDR1 is MNHEY and CDR2 SMNVEV (reference sequence). The CDR3 spans 14 residues.

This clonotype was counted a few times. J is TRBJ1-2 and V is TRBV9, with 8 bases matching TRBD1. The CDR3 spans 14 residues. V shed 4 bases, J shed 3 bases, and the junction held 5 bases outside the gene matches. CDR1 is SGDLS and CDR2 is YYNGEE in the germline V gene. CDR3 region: CASSSTGVHYGYTF. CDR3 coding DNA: TGTGCCAGCAGCTCGACAGGGGTTCACTATGGCTACACCTTC.

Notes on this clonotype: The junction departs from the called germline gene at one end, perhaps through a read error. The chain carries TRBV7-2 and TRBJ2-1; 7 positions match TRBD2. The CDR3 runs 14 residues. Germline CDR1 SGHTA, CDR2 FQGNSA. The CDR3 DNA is TGTGCCAGCCGCTTAGGAGGGAGGGCCGATGAGCAGTTCTTC. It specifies CASRLGGRADEQFF.

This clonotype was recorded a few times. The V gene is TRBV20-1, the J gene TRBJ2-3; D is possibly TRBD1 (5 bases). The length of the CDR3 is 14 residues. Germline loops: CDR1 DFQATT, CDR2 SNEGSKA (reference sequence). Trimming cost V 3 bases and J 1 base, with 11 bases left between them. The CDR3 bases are TGCAGTGCTAGGGGGCCCCTGGGCACAGATACGCAGTATTTT. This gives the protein CSARGPLGTDTQYF.

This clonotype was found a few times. The CDR3 protein is CSAEGGGDTQYF. The CDR3 coding sequence is TGCAGTGCGGAGGGGGGCGGAGATACGCAGTATTTT. This chain joins TRBV20-1 and TRBJ2-3; D is possibly TRBD1 or TRBD2 (6 bases each). The V end was cut by 6 bases, the J end by 5 bases, with 12 bases between. The CDR3 is 12 amino acids. The germline gives CDR1 DFQATT, CDR2 SNEGSKA (reference sequence).

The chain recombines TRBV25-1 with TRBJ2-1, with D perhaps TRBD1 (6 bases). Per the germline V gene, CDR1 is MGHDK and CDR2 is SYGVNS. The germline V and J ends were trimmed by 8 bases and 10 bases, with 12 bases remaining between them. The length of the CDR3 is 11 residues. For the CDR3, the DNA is TGTGCCAGCCACTCAGGGGCGGAGCAGTTCTTC. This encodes CASHSGAEQFF. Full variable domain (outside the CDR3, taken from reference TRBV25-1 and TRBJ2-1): EADIYQTPRYLVIGTGKKITLECSQTMGHDKMYWYQQDPGMELHLIHYSYGVNSTEKGDLSSESTVSRIRTEHFPLTLESARPSHTSQYLCASHSGAEQFFGPGTRLTVL.

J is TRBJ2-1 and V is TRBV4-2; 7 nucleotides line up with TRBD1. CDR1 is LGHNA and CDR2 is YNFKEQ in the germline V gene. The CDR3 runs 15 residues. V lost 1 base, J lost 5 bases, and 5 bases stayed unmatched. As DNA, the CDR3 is TGTGCCAGCAGCCAAGGTGACAGGGTCAACAATGAGCAGTTCTTC. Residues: CASSQGDRVNNEQFF.

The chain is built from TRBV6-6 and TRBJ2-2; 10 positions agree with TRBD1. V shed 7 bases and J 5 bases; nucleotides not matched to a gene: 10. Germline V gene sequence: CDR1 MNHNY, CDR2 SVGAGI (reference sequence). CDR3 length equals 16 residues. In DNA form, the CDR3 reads TGTGCCAGCATGATCGACAGGGGGCGAGGGACCGGGGAGCTGTTTTTT. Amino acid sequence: CASMIDRGRGTGELFF.

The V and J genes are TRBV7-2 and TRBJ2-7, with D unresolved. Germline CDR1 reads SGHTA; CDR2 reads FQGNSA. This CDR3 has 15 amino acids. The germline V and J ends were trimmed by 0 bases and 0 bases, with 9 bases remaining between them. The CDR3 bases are TGTGCCAGCAGCTTAGCAGCGTTGCGCTCCTACGAGCAGTACTTC. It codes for CASSLAALRSYEQYF.

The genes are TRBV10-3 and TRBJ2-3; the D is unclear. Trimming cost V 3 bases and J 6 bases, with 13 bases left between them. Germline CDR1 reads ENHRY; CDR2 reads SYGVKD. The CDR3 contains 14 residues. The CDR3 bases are TGTGCCATCAGTGACAGGTTGGCAGAGGATACGCAGTATTTT. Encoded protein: CAISDRLAEDTQYF.

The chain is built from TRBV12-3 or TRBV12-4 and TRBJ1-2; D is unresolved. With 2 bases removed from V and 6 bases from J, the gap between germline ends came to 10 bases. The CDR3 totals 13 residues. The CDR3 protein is CASSLRYINGYTF. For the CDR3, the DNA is TGTGCCAGCAGTTTACGGTATATCAATGGCTACACCTTC.

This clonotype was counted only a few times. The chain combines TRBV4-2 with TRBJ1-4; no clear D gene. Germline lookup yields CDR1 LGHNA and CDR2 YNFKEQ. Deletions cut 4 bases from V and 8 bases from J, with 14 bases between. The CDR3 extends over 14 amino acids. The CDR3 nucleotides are TGTGCCAGCAGCCCCCCGGCCTCGAGGGAAAAACTGTTTTTT. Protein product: CASSPPASREKLFF.

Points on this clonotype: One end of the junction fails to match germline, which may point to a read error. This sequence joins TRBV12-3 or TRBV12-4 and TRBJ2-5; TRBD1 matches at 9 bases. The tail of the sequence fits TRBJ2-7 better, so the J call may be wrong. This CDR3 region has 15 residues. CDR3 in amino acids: CTSSPPGTGRYEQYF. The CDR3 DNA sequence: TGTACCAGCAGTCCACCCGGGACAGGGAGATACGAGCAGTACTTC.

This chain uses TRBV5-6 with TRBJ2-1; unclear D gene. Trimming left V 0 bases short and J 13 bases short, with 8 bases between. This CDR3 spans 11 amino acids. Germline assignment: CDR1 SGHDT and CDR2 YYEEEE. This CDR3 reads CASSLGIFQFF. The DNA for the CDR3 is TGTGCCAGCAGCTTGGGCATTTTCCAGTTCTTC.

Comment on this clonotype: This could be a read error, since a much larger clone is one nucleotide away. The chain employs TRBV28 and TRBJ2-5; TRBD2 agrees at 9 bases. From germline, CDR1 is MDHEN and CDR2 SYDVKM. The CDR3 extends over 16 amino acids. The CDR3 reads CASSLTSGLYQETRYF. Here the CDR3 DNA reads TGTGCCAGCAGTTTGACTAGCGGATTGTACCAAGAGACCCGGTACTTC.

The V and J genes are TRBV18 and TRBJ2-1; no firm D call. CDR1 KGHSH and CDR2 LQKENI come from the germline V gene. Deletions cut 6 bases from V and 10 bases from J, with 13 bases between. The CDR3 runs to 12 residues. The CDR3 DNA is TGTGCCAGCTCGCGTCAAGAGAGCGAGCAGTTCTTC. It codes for CASSRQESEQFF.

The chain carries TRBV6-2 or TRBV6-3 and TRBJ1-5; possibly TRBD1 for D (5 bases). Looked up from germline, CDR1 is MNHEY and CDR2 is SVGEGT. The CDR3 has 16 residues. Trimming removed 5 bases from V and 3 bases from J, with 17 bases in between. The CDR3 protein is CASSNDRPAINQPQHF. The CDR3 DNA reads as TGTGCCAGCAGTAACGACAGACCTGCCATCAATCAGCCCCAGCATTTT.

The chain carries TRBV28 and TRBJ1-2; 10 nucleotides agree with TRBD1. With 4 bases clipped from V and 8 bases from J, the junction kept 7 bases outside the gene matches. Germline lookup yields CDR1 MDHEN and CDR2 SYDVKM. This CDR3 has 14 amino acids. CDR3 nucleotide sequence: TGTGCCAGCAGTTCGGGACAGGGGCGATGGGGCTACACCTTC. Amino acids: CASSSGQGRWGYTF.

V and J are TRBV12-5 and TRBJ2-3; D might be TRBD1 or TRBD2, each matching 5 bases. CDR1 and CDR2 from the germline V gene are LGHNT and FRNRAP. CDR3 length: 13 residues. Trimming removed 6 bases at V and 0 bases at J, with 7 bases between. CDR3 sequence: CASGRESTDTQYF. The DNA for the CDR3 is TGTGCTAGTGGCAGGGAGAGCACAGATACGCAGTATTTT.

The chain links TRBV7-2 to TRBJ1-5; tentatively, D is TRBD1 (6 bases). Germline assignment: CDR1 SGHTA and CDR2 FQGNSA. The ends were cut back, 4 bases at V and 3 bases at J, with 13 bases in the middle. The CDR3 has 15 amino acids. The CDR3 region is CASSSSGTYNQPQHF. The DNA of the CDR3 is TGTGCCAGCAGCTCGAGCGGGACATACAATCAGCCCCAGCATTTT.

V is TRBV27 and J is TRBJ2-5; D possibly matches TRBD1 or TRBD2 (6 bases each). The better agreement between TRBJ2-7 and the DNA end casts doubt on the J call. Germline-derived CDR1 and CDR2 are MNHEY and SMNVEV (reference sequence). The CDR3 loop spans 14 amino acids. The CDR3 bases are TGTGCCAGCAGTTTAAGTCGGGGGCCCTCCGAGCAGTACTTC. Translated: CASSLSRGPSEQYF.

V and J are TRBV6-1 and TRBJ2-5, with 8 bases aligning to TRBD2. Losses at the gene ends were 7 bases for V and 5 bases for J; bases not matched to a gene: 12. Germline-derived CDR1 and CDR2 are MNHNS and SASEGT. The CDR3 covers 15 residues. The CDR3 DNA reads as TGTGCCAGCACCCGTGGGGCTAGCGGGTCGGAGACCCAGTACTTC. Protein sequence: CASTRGASGSETQYF.

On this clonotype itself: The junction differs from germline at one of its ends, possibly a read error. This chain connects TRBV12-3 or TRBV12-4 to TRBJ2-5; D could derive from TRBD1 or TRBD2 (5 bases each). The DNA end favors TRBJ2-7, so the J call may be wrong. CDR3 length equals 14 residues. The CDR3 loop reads CAGSSRDGDYEQYF. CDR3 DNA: TGTGCCGGCAGTTCCCGGGACGGAGACTACGAGCAGTACTTC.

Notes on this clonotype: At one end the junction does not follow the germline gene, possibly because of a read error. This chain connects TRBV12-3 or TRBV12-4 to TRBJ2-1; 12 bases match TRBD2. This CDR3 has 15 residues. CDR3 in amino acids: CASTSLAGGYIEQFF. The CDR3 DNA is TGTGCCAGCACGTCACTAGCGGGAGGTTACATTGAGCAGTTCTTC.

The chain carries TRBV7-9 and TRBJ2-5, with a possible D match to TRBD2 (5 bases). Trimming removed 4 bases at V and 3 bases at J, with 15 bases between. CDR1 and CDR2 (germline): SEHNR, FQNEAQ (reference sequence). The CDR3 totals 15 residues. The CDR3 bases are TGTGCCAGCAGCTCAACCGGGATAGAAGAAGAGACCCAGTACTTC. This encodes CASSSTGIEEETQYF.

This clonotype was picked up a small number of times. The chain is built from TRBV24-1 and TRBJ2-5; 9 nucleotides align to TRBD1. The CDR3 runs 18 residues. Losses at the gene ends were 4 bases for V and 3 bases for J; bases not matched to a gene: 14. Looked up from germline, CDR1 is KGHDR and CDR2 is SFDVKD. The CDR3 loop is CATSERTGDFIGEETQYF. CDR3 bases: TGTGCCACCAGTGAACGGACAGGGGATTTTATAGGGGAAGAGACCCAGTACTTC.